This T cell receptor (beta chain) was documented in a study of cytotoxic CD8 clonotypes in ibrutinib-treated CLL. This clone was seen more than once but under ten times. Its antigen remains unidentified. Using immunoSEQ multiplex PCR, the repertoire was profiled, and TCRdb retains in-frame clones only, with some absent. The data contain approximately 190,000 clones, about 75% of them seen just once; the ten biggest clones take up about 6%. General study findings and limits: Rising at ibrutinib response, clonality subsequently fell back toward baseline at progression.

The V end lost 1 base, the J end lost 4 bases, and 11 bases lay between the germline ends. Germline CDR1 is GTSNPN and CDR2 is SVGIG (reference sequence). This CDR3 spans 15 amino acids. Material: PBMCs, obtained after 12 months of ibrutinib treatment. This TCR derives from a human donor with chronic lymphocytic leukemia. V is TRBV30 and J is TRBJ1-6; D not resolved. The chain's CDR3 is CAWSEGRWYNSPLHF. CDR3 in DNA: TGTGCCTGGAGTGAAGGACGCTGGTATAATTCACCCCTCCACTTT.